The clone carrying this TCR beta chain turned up a few times. What it recognizes is unknown. The data derive from a study of response to subunit inactivated influenza vaccine. Study results and limitations: T cells newly recruited by each seasonal influenza vaccination are few, the authors suggested.

TCRdb re-called the RT-PCR reads with MiXCR, one entry per CDR3 protein. This sample yields 500,000 or so distinct CDR3 sequences, of which 16% are seen a single time; roughly 3% belongs to the top ten. Germline V gives CDR1 DFQATT, CDR2 SNEGSKA (reference sequence). This CDR3 has 13 residues. V was clipped by 3 bases and J by 7 bases, with 16 bases between them. This material consisted of CD4+ T cells sorted from PBMCs, taken about 23 months after vaccination. The chain joins TRBV20-1 to TRBJ2-7; D possibly corresponds to TRBD2 (6 bases). The clonotype was recovered from a man between 45 and 75 years old who received an inactivated influenza vaccine. CDR3: CSASGPGTREQYF. The CDR3 nucleotides read TGCAGTGCTAGCGGGCCAGGGACTCGAGAGCAGTACTTC.